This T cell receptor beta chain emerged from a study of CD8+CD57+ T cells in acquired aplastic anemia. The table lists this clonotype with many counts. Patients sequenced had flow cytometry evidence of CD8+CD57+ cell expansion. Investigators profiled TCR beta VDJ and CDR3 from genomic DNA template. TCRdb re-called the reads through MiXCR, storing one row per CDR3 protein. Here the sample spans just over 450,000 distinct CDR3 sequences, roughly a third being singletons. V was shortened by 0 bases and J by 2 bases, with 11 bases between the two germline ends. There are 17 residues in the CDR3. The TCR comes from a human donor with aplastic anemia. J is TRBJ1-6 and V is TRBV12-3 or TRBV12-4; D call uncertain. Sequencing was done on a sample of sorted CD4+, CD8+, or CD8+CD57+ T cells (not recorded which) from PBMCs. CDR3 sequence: CASSLALSSPYNSPLHF. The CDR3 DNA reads TGTGCCAGCAGTTTAGCGTTGAGTAGCCCCTATAATTCACCCCTCCACTTT.